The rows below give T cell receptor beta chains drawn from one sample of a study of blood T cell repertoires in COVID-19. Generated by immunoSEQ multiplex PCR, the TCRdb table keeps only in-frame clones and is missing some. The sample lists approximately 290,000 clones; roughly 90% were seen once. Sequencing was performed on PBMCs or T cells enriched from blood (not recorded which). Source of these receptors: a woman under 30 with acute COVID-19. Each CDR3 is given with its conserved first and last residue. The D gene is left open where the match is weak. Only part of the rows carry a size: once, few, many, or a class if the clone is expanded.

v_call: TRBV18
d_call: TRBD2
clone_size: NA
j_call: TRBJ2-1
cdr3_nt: TGTGCCAGCTCACTCGGGACTAGCGGGAGCAATGAGCAGTTCTTC
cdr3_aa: CASSLGTSGSNEQFF

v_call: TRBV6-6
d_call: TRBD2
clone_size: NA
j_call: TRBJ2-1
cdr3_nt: TGTGCCAGCAGTCAGCCACTAGCGGGCGAGGGGTTCTTC
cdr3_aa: CASSQPLAGEGFF

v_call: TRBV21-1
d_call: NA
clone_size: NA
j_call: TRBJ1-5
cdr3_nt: TGTGCCAGCAGCAAAAACCGGGAAAATAGATCAATAATAGCATATAGGTACAATCAGCCCCAGCATTTT
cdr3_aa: CASSKNRENRSIIAYRYNQPQHF

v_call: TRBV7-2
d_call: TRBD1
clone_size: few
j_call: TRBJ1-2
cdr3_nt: TGTGCCAGCAGCTTAAGCGCAGGGGGTTATGGCTACACCTTC
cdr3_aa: CASSLSAGGYGYTF

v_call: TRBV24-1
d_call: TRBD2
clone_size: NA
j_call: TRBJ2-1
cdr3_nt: TGTGCCACCAGTGAGTCGACTAGCACTCGAAATGAGCAGTTCTTC
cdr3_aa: CATSESTSTRNEQFF

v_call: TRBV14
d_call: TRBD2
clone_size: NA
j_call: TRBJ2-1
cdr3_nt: TGTGCCAGCAGCCAAGATTGGCTGAAGCGGGAGAACAATGAGCAGTTCTTC
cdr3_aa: CASSQDWLKRENNEQFF

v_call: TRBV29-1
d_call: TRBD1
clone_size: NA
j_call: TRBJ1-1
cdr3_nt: TGCAGCGACTCCAGGGGGACAGGGGGCACTGAAGCTTTCTTT
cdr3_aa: CSDSRGTGGTEAFF

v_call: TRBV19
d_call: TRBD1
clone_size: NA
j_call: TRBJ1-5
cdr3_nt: TGTGCCAGTAGTATACTGGGGGGGACAGGGGACAATCAGCCCCAGCATTTT
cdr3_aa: CASSILGGTGDNQPQHF

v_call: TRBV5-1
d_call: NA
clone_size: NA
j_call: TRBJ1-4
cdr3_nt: TGCGCCTCTCAGGGATCTGGCGAAAAACTGTTTTTT
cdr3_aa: CASQGSGEKLFF

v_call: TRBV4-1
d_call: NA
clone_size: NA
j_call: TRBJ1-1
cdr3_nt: TGCGCCAGCAGCCAAGAAGGTAGACTGTTGAACACTGAAGCTTTCTTT
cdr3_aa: CASSQEGRLLNTEAFF

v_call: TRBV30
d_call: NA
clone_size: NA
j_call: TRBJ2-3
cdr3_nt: TGTGCCTGGAGTGTAGGGTCGGGAGAGGCAGATACGCAGTATTTT
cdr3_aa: CAWSVGSGEADTQYF

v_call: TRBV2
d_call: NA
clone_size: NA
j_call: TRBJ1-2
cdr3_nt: TGTGCCAGCACCCCCCAGGGGTTAGTACGTAGGGGCTACACCTTC
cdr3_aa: CASTPQGLVRRGYTF

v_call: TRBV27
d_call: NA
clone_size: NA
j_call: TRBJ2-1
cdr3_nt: TGTGCCAGCGGAGGGCTTAACTACAATGAGCAGTTCTTC
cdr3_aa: CASGGLNYNEQFF

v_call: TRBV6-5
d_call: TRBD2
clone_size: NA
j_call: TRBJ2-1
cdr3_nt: TGTGCCAGCAGTCCCTATAGCGGGAGCCGGTATGAGCAGTTCTTC
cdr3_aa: CASSPYSGSRYEQFF

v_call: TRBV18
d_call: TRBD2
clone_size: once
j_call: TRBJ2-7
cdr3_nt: TGTGCCAGCTCACCACCTAGCGGGAGGGCCGGGGAGCAGTACTTC
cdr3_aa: CASSPPSGRAGEQYF

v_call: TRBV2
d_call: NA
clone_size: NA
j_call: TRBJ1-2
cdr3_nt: TGTGCCAGCAGTGAAAGGGCAGGGGTTGTCCATGGCTACACCTTC
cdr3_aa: CASSERAGVVHGYTF

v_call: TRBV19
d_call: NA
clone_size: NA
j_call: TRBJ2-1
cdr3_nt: TGTGCCAGTAGTATAGTGAGCTCCTACAATGAGCAGTTCTTC
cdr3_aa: CASSIVSSYNEQFF

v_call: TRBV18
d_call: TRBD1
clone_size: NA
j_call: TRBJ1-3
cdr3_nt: TGTGCCAGCTCTCCACAGGGGGCCACCTCTGGAAACACCATATATTTT
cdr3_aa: CASSPQGATSGNTIYF

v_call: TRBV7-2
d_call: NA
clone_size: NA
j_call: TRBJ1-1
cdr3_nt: TGTGCCAGCAGCTTAGGGGAGCTGAACACTGAAGCTTTCTTT
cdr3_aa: CASSLGELNTEAFF

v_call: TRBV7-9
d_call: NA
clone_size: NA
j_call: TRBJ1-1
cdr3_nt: TGTGCCAGCAGCTTAGCGCTAGCAGCCACTGAAGCTTTCTTT
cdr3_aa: CASSLALAATEAFF

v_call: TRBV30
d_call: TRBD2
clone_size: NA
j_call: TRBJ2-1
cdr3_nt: TGTGCCTGGAGAAGGCTTAGGGGAGGACTAGCGGGAGTGGTAATCTCCTACAATGAGCAGTTCTTC
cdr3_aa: CAWRRLRGGLAGVVISYNEQFF